What follows are 15 T cell receptor beta chains derived from one specimen sequenced in a study of blood T cell repertoires in COVID-19. Assay used: immunoSEQ multiplex PCR; TCRdb lists only in-frame clones, some missing. In the table there are roughly 250,000 clones, approximately 86% of which are singletons. Specimen: PBMCs or T cells enriched from blood (not recorded which). The receptors were gathered from a woman aged 25 to 39 with acute COVID-19.

The rearrangement links TRBV19 to TRBJ2-5, with TRBD2 matching over 13 bases. This CDR3 contains 15 residues. Germline V CDR1 and CDR2: LNHDA, SQIVND (reference sequence). The ends lost 6 bases at V and 2 bases at J; junction bases unmatched: 3. The CDR3 bases are TGTGCCAGTAGACTAGCGGGAGGGGAGCAAGAGACCCAGTACTTC. This sequence encodes CASRLAGGEQETQYF.

The rearrangement links TRBV20-1 to TRBJ2-1, with 7 bases lining up with TRBD2. Germline CDR1 DFQATT, CDR2 SNEGSKA (reference sequence). The CDR3 contains 15 residues. With V trimmed by 3 bases and J by 7 bases, 12 bases remained unmatched. The CDR3 DNA follows: TGCAGTGCTAGTAGTCCTAGCGGAGTATCTAATGAGCAGTTCTTC. Translation gives CSASSPSGVSNEQFF.

This sequence joins TRBV12-3 or TRBV12-4 and TRBJ2-7; 7 bases fit TRBD1. The CDR3 runs to 11 residues. With V trimmed by 5 bases and J by 9 bases, 4 bases remained unmatched. The CDR3 DNA reads as TGTGCCAGCAGTGACCGGACAGGGCAGTACTTC. Its translation is CASSDRTGQYF.

V and J are TRBV19 and TRBJ2-2; tentative D call: TRBD2 (5 bases). The germline V and J ends were trimmed by 4 bases and 3 bases, with 6 bases remaining between them. Per germline, CDR1 LNHDA and CDR2 SQIVND (reference sequence). This CDR3 contains 13 residues. The CDR3 DNA reads TGTGCCAGTAGTACGGGGTACACCGGGGAGCTGTTTTTT. This sequence encodes CASSTGYTGELFF. Filled out from reference TRBV19 and TRBJ2-2, the complete variable domain reads DGGITQSPKYLFRKEGQNVTLSCEQNLNHDAMYWYRQDPGQGLRLIYYSQIVNDFQKGDIAEGYSVSREKKESFPLTVTSAQKNPTAFYLCASSTGYTGELFFGEGSRLTVL.

The chain couples TRBV6-1 to TRBJ2-7, with D maybe TRBD2 (6 bases). V was pared by 4 bases and J by 3 bases, with 19 bases between. Germline loops: CDR1 MNHNS, CDR2 SASEGT. The CDR3 length is 16 residues. This CDR3 reads CASSARFGRENYEQYF. The CDR3 DNA reads TGTGCCAGCAGTGCCCGATTCGGACGGGAGAACTACGAGCAGTACTTC.

The CDR3 sequence is CAWSISIALRNTEAFF. Here the CDR3 DNA reads TGTGCCTGGAGTATTTCTATAGCTCTTCGGAACACTGAAGCTTTCTTT. This sequence joins TRBV30 and TRBJ1-1; no clear D. Germline assignment: CDR1 GTSNPN and CDR2 SVGIG (reference sequence). The CDR3 loop spans 16 amino acids. V was trimmed by 2 bases and J by 1 base, leaving 17 bases between them.

J is TRBJ2-1 and V is TRBV24-1, with D perhaps TRBD2 (5 bases). There are 13 residues in the CDR3. V was pared by 5 bases and J by 6 bases, with 10 bases between. Germline-derived CDR1 and CDR2 are KGHDR and SFDVKD. CDR3 coding DNA: TGTGCCACCAGTGTACTAGGGTCCAATGAGCAGTTCTTC. Protein: CATSVLGSNEQFF.

This chain joins TRBV19 and TRBJ1-2, with TRBD1 matching 9 bases. V was clipped by 5 bases and J by 4 bases; unmatched bases: 8. Germline V gene sequence: CDR1 LNHDA, CDR2 SQIVND (reference sequence). The CDR3 covers 15 residues. CDR3: CASSEDGQGFYGYTF. As DNA, the CDR3 is TGTGCCAGTAGTGAGGACGGACAGGGGTTCTATGGCTACACCTTC.

V usage is TRBV9 and J usage is TRBJ2-1; possibly TRBD2 for D (6 bases). Germline lookup yields CDR1 SGDLS and CDR2 YYNGEE. The CDR3 sequence is 17 residues long. V dropped 2 bases and J dropped 8 bases, with 23 bases sitting between them. Here the CDR3 reads CASSVSLGRNLMDEQFF. For the CDR3, the DNA is TGTGCCAGCAGCGTCTCACTAGGGAGGAACCTTATGGATGAGCAGTTCTTC.

The V gene is TRBV19, the J gene TRBJ2-7; D is perhaps TRBD2 (6 bases). The germline V gene encodes CDR1 LNHDA and CDR2 SQIVND (reference sequence). V was pared by 8 bases and J by 6 bases, with 11 bases between. The length of the CDR3 is 11 residues. Here the CDR3 reads CASGRRGEQYF. The CDR3 DNA follows: TGTGCCAGTGGGAGGAGAGGCGAGCAGTACTTC.

Here the CDR3 DNA reads TGTGCCAGCAGTACCATGGCTCAGCCCCAGCATTTT. It codes for CASSTMAQPQHF. The chain joins TRBV2 to TRBJ1-5; D ambiguous. The length of the CDR3 is 12 residues. V lost 5 bases to trimming and J lost 6 bases, with 8 bases between them. Germline CDR1 is SNHLY and CDR2 is FYNNEI. Variable domain in full (rest from reference TRBV2 and TRBJ1-5): EPEVTQTPSHQVTQMGQEVILRCVPISNHLYFYWYRQILGQKVEFLVSFYNNEISEKSEIFDDQFSVERPDGSNFTLKIRSTKLEDSAMYFCASSTMAQPQHFGDGTRLSIL.

This clone was seen only once. Other nucleotide sequences in the sample specify the same CDR3. This chain connects TRBV28 to TRBJ1-1; possible D gene TRBD1, 5 bases. The V gene's germline CDR1 is MDHEN and CDR2 SYDVKM. This CDR3 has 13 amino acids. V lost 7 bases and J lost 0, with 9 bases in between. In DNA, the CDR3 is TGTGCCAGCATCGGACATATGAACACTGAAGCTTTCTTT. Amino acid sequence: CASIGHMNTEAFF.

V and J are TRBV9 and TRBJ2-5, with 7 bases lining up with TRBD2. Germline assignment: CDR1 SGDLS and CDR2 YYNGEE. The CDR3 sequence is 16 residues long. After removal of 4 bases from V and 0 bases from J, the junction contained 9 bases not matched to a gene. The CDR3: CASSSTPLANQETQYF. CDR3 sequence (DNA): TGTGCCAGCAGCAGCACACCACTAGCGAACCAAGAGACCCAGTACTTC.

This chain links TRBV9 with TRBJ2-7, with D possibly matching TRBD2 (6 bases). From germline, CDR1 is SGDLS and CDR2 YYNGEE. This CDR3 is 14 amino acids long. V lost 3 bases, J lost 9 bases, and 19 bases lay in between. The CDR3 region has the DNA TGTGCCAGCAGCGGCAGCGATACAGGAGGGTCGCAGTACTTC. Amino acids: CASSGSDTGGSQYF.

This chain uses TRBV18 with TRBJ1-1, with 7 bases aligning to TRBD1. Germline-derived CDR1 and CDR2 are KGHSH and LQKENI. The CDR3 is made up of 15 amino acids. J lost 1 base, V lost 4 bases, and 6 bases had no gene match. Here the CDR3 DNA reads TGTGCCAGCTCACAAACGGGACAGAGGAACACTGAAGCTTTCTTT. Its translation: CASSQTGQRNTEAFF.